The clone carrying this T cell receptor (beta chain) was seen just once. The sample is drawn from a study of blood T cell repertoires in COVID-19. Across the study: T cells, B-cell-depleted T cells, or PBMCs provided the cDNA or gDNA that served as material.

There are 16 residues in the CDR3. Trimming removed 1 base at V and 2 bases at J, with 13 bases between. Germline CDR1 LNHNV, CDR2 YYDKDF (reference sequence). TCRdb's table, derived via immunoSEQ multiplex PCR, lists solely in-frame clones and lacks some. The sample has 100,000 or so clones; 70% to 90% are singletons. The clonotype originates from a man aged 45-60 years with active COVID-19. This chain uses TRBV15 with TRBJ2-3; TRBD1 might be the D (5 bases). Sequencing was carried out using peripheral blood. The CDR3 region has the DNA TGTGCCACCAGCAGAGGCTACGACAGTCCCACAGATACGCAGTATTTT. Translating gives CATSRGYDSPTDTQYF.